This TCR beta chain stems from a study of cytomegalovirus exposure and HLA in healthy donors. The PCR employed 60 Vbeta primers together with 13 Jbeta primers. Profiled with immunoSEQ multiplex PCR; TCRdb holds only in-frame clones, not every one. The table includes about 150,000 clones, roughly 80% detected once. In this sample, this clone turned up once. Losses at the gene ends were 4 bases for V and 9 bases for J; bases not matched to a gene: 8. CDR3 length: 15 amino acids. CDR1 and CDR2 (germline): GTSNPN, SVGIG (reference sequence). This clonotype was sampled from a woman in her 30s in good health and CMV-seronegative. The sample consisted of PBMCs. The chain links TRBV30 to TRBJ2-1; 14 positions agree with TRBD2. The CDR3 loop reads CAWNRRLAGGPEQFF. The CDR3 coding sequence is TGTGCCTGGAATAGGCGACTAGCGGGAGGGCCTGAGCAGTTCTTC. Combining the CDR3 with reference TRBV30 and TRBJ2-1 gives the whole variable domain SQTIHQWPATLVQPVGSPLSLECTVEGTSNPNLYWYRQAAGRGLQLLFYSVGIGQISSEVPQNLSASRPQDRQFILSSKKLLLSDSGFYLCAWNRRLAGGPEQFFGPGTRLTVL.